Listed below are T cell receptor beta chains from one sample, sequenced in a study of T-cell reconstitution after alpha-beta-depleted transplantation in children. MiXCR was run by TCRdb on the PCR reads, yielding one entry per CDR3 protein. The table shows 25,000 to 30,000 distinct CDR3 sequences, with about 6.2% occurring only once. The sequencing used PBMCs, mostly from graft donor cells, collected 180 days after TCRalphabeta/CD19-depleted stem cell transplant. The receptors here all came from a male patient younger than 18 who had a stem cell transplant for acute myeloid leukemia, so the T cells may come from the graft donor. The CDR3 runs from the conserved cysteine through the conserved F or W. The D gene is left open where the match is weak. For some rows the clone size is stated as once, few or many, or as a class when expanded; others skip it.

v_call	j_call	clone_size	d_call	cdr3_nt	cdr3_aa
TRBV7-2	TRBJ2-1	many	.	TGTGCCAGCAGCTCCCAGGGTTACAATGAGCAGTTCTTC	CASSSQGYNEQFF
TRBV12-3/TRBV12-4	TRBJ1-2	many	.	TGTGCCAGCAGCTCAAGGGGTTACTATGGCTACACCTTC	CASSSRGYYGYTF
TRBV19	TRBJ1-6	.	.	TGTGCCAGTGCCCTCTCTTGGACCGGGACACTCAATTCACCCCTCCACTTT	CASALSWTGTLNSPLHF
TRBV28	TRBJ2-7	many	.	TGTGCCAGCAGTGCCCCCCGGACAGCTACCTACGAGCAGTACTTC	CASSAPRTATYEQYF
TRBV7-2	TRBJ2-3	many	.	TGTGCCAGCAGCTTAGGGGGGTCCGCAGATACGCAGTATTTT	CASSLGGSADTQYF
TRBV27	TRBJ1-1	many	.	TGTGCCAGCTGGGTCGGTGGGATAGGAGGGACTGAAGCTTTCTTT	CASWVGGIGGTEAFF
TRBV28	TRBJ1-6	many	.	TGTGCCAGCAGTATTGACCCCTGGCGACGGAATTCACCCCTCCACTTT	CASSIDPWRRNSPLHF
TRBV28	TRBJ2-3	many	TRBD2	TGTGCCAGCACCGTCGGCGGGCTAGCGGGAGACACAGATACGCAGTATTTT	CASTVGGLAGDTDTQYF
TRBV19	TRBJ2-5	.	.	TGTGCCAGTAGTACCCGCGGAGGGGGCGGCCTTGAGACCCAGTACTTC	CASSTRGGGGLETQYF
TRBV7-2	TRBJ2-1	many	.	TGTGCCAGCAGCTTATTGAGCTCGCGCAGGTACAATGAGCAGTTCTTC	CASSLLSSRRYNEQFF
TRBV3-1	TRBJ2-5	many	TRBD2	TGTGCCAGCAGCCTCGCGACTAGCGGGGGGGAAGAGACCCAGTACTTC	CASSLATSGGEETQYF
TRBV20-1	TRBJ1-3	many	.	TGCAGTGCTAGACACTCTGGAAACACCATATATTTT	CSARHSGNTIYF
TRBV6-2/TRBV6-3	TRBJ2-7	many	TRBD2	TGTGCCAGCAGTTACCGAAGACAAGCGGGAGGGCGGTTTATCCACGAGCAGTACTTC	CASSYRRQAGGRFIHEQYF
TRBV7-6	TRBJ1-4	many	.	TGTGCCAGCAGCTTACGACAGAATAATGAAAAACTGTTTTTT	CASSLRQNNEKLFF
TRBV5-4	TRBJ2-3	many	.	TGTGCCAGCAGCTTGGGGGGAGGCCGCACAGATACGCAGTATTTT	CASSLGGGRTDTQYF
TRBV30	TRBJ1-2	many	.	TGTGCCTGGGCCAAAGAATCGGGCTGCTTC	CAWAKESGCF
TRBV5-1	TRBJ2-2	many	.	TGCGCCAGCAGCCTCCTTAACACCGGGGAGCTGTTTTTT	CASSLLNTGELFF
TRBV4-3	TRBJ2-3	many	.	TGCGCCAGCAGCCAAGAAGGCCTAGCGAGTATCACAGATACGCAGTATTTT	CASSQEGLASITDTQYF
TRBV7-9	TRBJ2-5	many	TRBD2	TGTGCCAGCAGCTCGGGACTAGCTTCAAACCAAGAGACCCAGTACTTC	CASSSGLASNQETQYF
TRBV18	TRBJ1-1	many	.	TGTGCCAGCTCTCTCTCGACTATGAACACTGAAGCTTTCTTT	CASSLSTMNTEAFF
TRBV7-8	TRBJ1-1	many	.	TGTGCCAGCAGCTTATCGTTATGGGGCAGGGAACCTGAAGCTTTCTTT	CASSLSLWGREPEAFF
TRBV2	TRBJ1-1	many	.	TGTGCCAACCTCAGGGAAATGAACACTGAAGCTTTCTTT	CANLREMNTEAFF
TRBV4-3	TRBJ2-5	many	TRBD2	TGCGCCAGCAGCCAAGCTGCGGGAGGGCCGCAAGAGACCCAGTACTTC	CASSQAAGGPQETQYF
TRBV7-8	TRBJ2-3	many	TRBD2	TGTGCCAGCAGCCCAAGCGGTTTACTAGCGGGAGGAGCAGATACGCAGTATTTT	CASSPSGLLAGGADTQYF
TRBV27	TRBJ2-7	many	.	TGTGCCAGCAGTCTAAGGGGTCCCTTCGGATACGAGCAGTACTTC	CASSLRGPFGYEQYF
TRBV7-2	TRBJ2-2	many	TRBD2	TGTGCCAGCAGCTCGACTAGCAGCCGGCGGGAGCTGTTTTTT	CASSSTSSRRELFF
TRBV20-1	TRBJ2-2	many	.	TGCAGTGCTAGAGTTTTTGTTGCCGCCGGGGAGCTGTTTTTT	CSARVFVAAGELFF
TRBV12-3/TRBV12-4	TRBJ2-7	many	.	TGTGCCAGCAGTTTAGTCCAGACTAGCGAGCAGTACTTC	CASSLVQTSEQYF
TRBV10-3	TRBJ2-1	many	.	TGTGCCATCAGTGAGTCGCGGGACAATGAGCAGTTCTTC	CAISESRDNEQFF
TRBV18	TRBJ1-2	many	.	TGTGCCAGCTCACTGACAGACGACGGGGGCCTTAATGGCTACACCTTC	CASSLTDDGGLNGYTF
TRBV5-1	TRBJ2-7	many	TRBD2	TGCGCCAGCAGCTCCGGGACTAGCGGTTCCTACGAGCAGTACTTC	CASSSGTSGSYEQYF
TRBV12-2	TRBJ1-4	.	.	TGTGCAAGTCGCTCGCTGACAGGGGGGACGATAGCAACTAATGAAAAACTGTTTTTT	CASRSLTGGTIATNEKLFF
TRBV5-4	TRBJ2-1	.	.	TGTGCCAGCAGCTTGGGAGGCGACTATGAGCAGTTCTTC	CASSLGGDYEQFF
TRBV28	TRBJ2-7	many	.	TGTGCCAGCAGTTTAGTTGGAGGGGGGTACGAGCAGTACTTC	CASSLVGGGYEQYF
TRBV29-1	TRBJ2-7	many	TRBD1	TGCAGCGCCAGCAAGGGACAGGGGCAACAGCAGTACTTC	CSASKGQGQQQYF
TRBV14	TRBJ2-7	many	TRBD2	TGTGCCAGCAGCTTAGCGGGCTCGGTAGGGGAGCAGTACTTC	CASSLAGSVGEQYF
TRBV7-7	TRBJ2-1	medium-sized	TRBD2	TGTGCTAGCAGCTTACCGGGAGGCGAGCAGTTCTTC	CASSLPGGEQFF
TRBV3-1	TRBJ1-2	many	.	TGTGCCAGCAGCCCGTGGGGCGGAAACTATGGCTACACCTTC	CASSPWGGNYGYTF
TRBV5-1	TRBJ1-2	.	TRBD1	TGCGCCAGCAGCGCCCTAACCCAGGGGGCTGGAGGCTACACCTTC	CASSALTQGAGGYTF
TRBV18	TRBJ1-5	many	.	TGTGCCAGCTCACCGGGGCTGGGGCAGCCCCAGCATTTT	CASSPGLGQPQHF
TRBV6-2/TRBV6-3	TRBJ2-1	many	TRBD1	TGTGCCAGCAAGCCGCCGGACAGGGGTTTCTATGAGCAGTTCTTC	CASKPPDRGFYEQFF
TRBV27	TRBJ2-7	many	.	TGTGCCAGCAGTTTATCGGCAAGGAGCTCCTACGAGCAGTACTTC	CASSLSARSSYEQYF
TRBV18	TRBJ2-3	once	.	TGTGCCAGCTCGTCGACAGGTCTCCCCACAGATACGCAGTATTTT	CASSSTGLPTDTQYF
TRBV9	TRBJ2-4	.	.	TGTGCCAGCAGCGCCTGGGACACCGTCTCCATTCAGTACTTC	CASSAWDTVSIQYF
TRBV20-1	TRBJ2-2	many	.	TGCAGTGCTAGAGATGGTGGAGGGACCTTCTTGGGGGAGCTGTTTTTT	CSARDGGGTFLGELFF
TRBV27	TRBJ1-1	many	.	TGTGCCAGCAGAGGGAGCCGCCCTGAAGCTTTCTTT	CASRGSRPEAFF
TRBV12-3/TRBV12-4	TRBJ2-2	medium-sized	.	TGTGCCAGCCGCGCCGGGGCGAACACCGGGGAGCTGTTTTTT	CASRAGANTGELFF
TRBV7-3	TRBJ1-5	many	.	TGTGCCAGCAGCACCCCCAGGTCGCGCAATCAGCCCCAGCATTTT	CASSTPRSRNQPQHF
TRBV29-1	TRBJ2-2	many	.	TGCAGCGTTGTGGTAGGGTACACCGGGGAGCTGTTTTTT	CSVVVGYTGELFF
TRBV9	TRBJ2-7	many	TRBD2	TGTGCCAGCAGCGCCGGGACTAGCGGGAGCAAGTCGGTTGAGCAGTACTTC	CASSAGTSGSKSVEQYF
TRBV4-2	TRBJ2-3	many	.	TGTGCCAGCAGCCAAGAGGGCGGACTTAGCACAGATACGCAGTATTTT	CASSQEGGLSTDTQYF
TRBV5-1	TRBJ2-7	many	.	TGCGCCAGCAGCTCCGGGATTCAGAGACGCGAGCAGTACTTC	CASSSGIQRREQYF